These 20 T cell receptor beta chains came from one sample sequenced in a study of T cells in Graves' hyperthyroidism and ophthalmopathy. TCR beta CDR3 region amplification was performed from RNA transcripts. A first-round RT-PCR of the TCR CDR3 used the HTBI primer set. TCRdb reprocessed the multiplex PCR reads via MiXCR and lists one record per CDR3 protein. The table lists hundreds of thousands of distinct CDR3 sequences, roughly 14% of them singletons, with approximately 13% in the top ten. What was sequenced was blood. The origin of the receptors is a man between 18 and 35 years old with Graves' ophthalmopathy.

This clonotype came up many times. The rearrangement joins TRBV2 to TRBJ1-2; weak D call: TRBD1 (6 bases). The length of the CDR3 is 15 residues. V gave up 8 bases and J gave up 4 bases, with 20 bases separating them. Germline lookup yields CDR1 SNHLY and CDR2 FYNNEI. CDR3 residues: CASVGGGARGYGYTF. The DNA for the CDR3 is TGTGCCAGCGTGGGGGGGGGGGCGCGGGGCTATGGCTACACCTTC.

This clonotype appeared a few times. V and J are TRBV24-1 and TRBJ1-2, with unresolved D. With 4 bases removed from V and 4 bases from J, the gap between germline ends came to 9 bases. Germline values: CDR1 KGHDR, CDR2 SFDVKD. The CDR3 runs 13 residues. CDR3 sequence reads: CATSEGRSYGYTF. The CDR3 DNA follows: TGTGCCACCAGTGAAGGTCGGAGCTATGGCTACACCTTC.

This clonotype was counted between two and nine times. J is TRBJ2-7 and V is TRBV7-6, with 8 positions matching TRBD1. The CDR3 runs 16 residues. The ends lost 1 base at V and 1 base at J; junction bases unmatched: 6. Germline-derived CDR1 and CDR2 are SGHVS and FNYEAQ. For the CDR3, the DNA is TGTGCCAGCAGCTTAGTGGGACAGGAAACTTCCTACGAGCAGTACTTC. This sequence encodes CASSLVGQETSYEQYF.

There are many counts of this clonotype. The chain has TRBV5-6 and TRBJ2-7; D gene unclear. Germline V gene data show CDR1 as SGHDT and CDR2 as YYEEEE. The CDR3 runs 13 residues. Trimming removed 6 bases from V and 4 bases from J, with 14 bases in between. CDR3 sequence: CASTRLTQYEQYF. The DNA for the CDR3 is TGTGCCAGCACCCGACTTACGCAGTACGAGCAGTACTTC. The full variable domain, its missing parts supplied by reference TRBV5-6 and TRBJ2-7, is DAGVTQSPTHLIKTRGQQVTLRCSPKSGHDTVSWYQQALGQGPQFIFQYYEEEERQRGNFPDRFSGHQFPNYSSELNVNALLLGDSALYLCASTRLTQYEQYFGPGTRLTVT.

This clonotype was seen a handful of times. Germline is not matched at one junction end, which may reflect a read error. J is TRBJ1-5 and V is TRBV3-1; D not certain. The CDR3 has 13 amino acids. Germline values: CDR1 LGHDT, CDR2 YNNKEL (reference sequence). The CDR3 spells CASSQDKGQPQHF. The CDR3 region has the DNA TGCGCCAGCAGCCAAGACAAGGGTCAGCCCCAGCATTTT.

This clonotype showed up many times. The V and J genes are TRBV6-1 and TRBJ2-2; D is perhaps TRBD1 (5 bases). The CDR3 runs to 15 residues. Trimming took off 7 bases at V and 4 bases at J, with 16 bases between the two ends. Germline CDR1 is MNHNS and CDR2 is SASEGT. Here the CDR3 reads CASKRTVTGTGELFF. Here the CDR3 DNA reads TGTGCCAGCAAGAGGACGGTAACAGGCACCGGGGAGCTGTTTTTT.

Ten or more counts support this clonotype. The chain joins TRBV7-2 to TRBJ2-5, with 10 bases that match TRBD1. V dropped 4 bases and J dropped 4; count of bases not matched to a gene: 3. Germline V CDR1 and CDR2: SGHTA, FQGNSA. CDR3 size: 14 residues. CDR3 nucleotides: TGTGCCAGCAGCTCAGACAGGGGGCGAGAGACCCAGTACTTC. Its translation is CASSSDRGRETQYF.

This clonotype was counted many times. J is TRBJ1-1 and V is TRBV28; TRBD1 matches at 7 bases. In germline, CDR1 is MDHEN, CDR2 SYDVKM. The CDR3 contains 15 residues. After removal of 5 bases from V and 5 bases from J, the junction contained 11 bases not matched to a gene. The CDR3 region has the DNA TGTGCCAGCAGTCCCACAGGGGCCCTCCGGACTGAAGCTTTCTTT. It translates to CASSPTGALRTEAFF.

This clonotype has just a few counts. The genes are TRBV5-1 and TRBJ2-5; TRBD2 aligns across 9 bases. The CDR3 has 16 residues. J was trimmed by 1 base and V by 0 bases; bases with no gene match: 4. From germline, CDR1 is SGHRS and CDR2 YFSETQ. The CDR3 DNA reads TGCGCCAGCAGCTTGGGCGGTAGCGGGGGCCAAGAGACCCAGTACTTC. Protein: CASSLGGSGGQETQYF.

This clonotype was seen repeatedly, ten times or more. The genes are TRBV6-1 and TRBJ1-2; perhaps TRBD1 as D (5 bases). V lost 0 bases and J lost 0, with 20 bases in between. Germline V CDR1 and CDR2: MNHNS, SASEGT. The CDR3 length is 19 residues. In DNA, the CDR3 is TGTGCCAGCAGTGAAGCGTGGACATCCGGTATTCGAGCTAACTATGGCTACACCTTC. Translating it yields CASSEAWTSGIRANYGYTF.

This clonotype was observed many times. The chain employs TRBV27 and TRBJ1-1; possibly TRBD1 for D (6 bases). The CDR3 sequence is 14 residues long. The germline V gene encodes CDR1 MNHEY and CDR2 SMNVEV (reference sequence). V shed 5 bases and J shed 1 base, with 11 bases lying between them. CDR3 amino acids: CASSKQGPNTEAFF. CDR3 sequence (DNA): TGTGCCAGCAGTAAACAGGGTCCGAACACTGAAGCTTTCTTT.

This clonotype appeared many times. The chain joins TRBV5-1 to TRBJ1-1; D call uncertain. CDR3 length equals 14 residues. The germline CDR1 and CDR2 sequences are SGHRS and YFSETQ. Trimming shortened V by 0 bases and J by 1 base, and 7 bases separated the two germline ends. CDR3 coding DNA: TGCGCCAGCAGCTTGGGGGAGGCGAACACTGAAGCTTTCTTT. This sequence encodes CASSLGEANTEAFF.

This clonotype was picked up a small number of times. The chain joins TRBV4-1 to TRBJ2-7, with a tentative D call TRBD2 (5 bases). The germline CDR1 and CDR2 sequences are MGHRA and YSYEKL. The CDR3 sequence is 14 residues long. V dropped 2 bases and J dropped 7 bases, with 15 bases sitting between them. CDR3 amino acids: CASSQPGSHCEQYF. The CDR3 bases are TGCGCCAGCAGCCAACCGGGGTCCCATTGTGAGCAGTACTTC.

This clonotype was counted only a few times. The chain joins TRBV29-1 to TRBJ2-3, with D possibly matching TRBD1 (6 bases). This CDR3 contains 14 residues. Germline CDR1 is SQVTM and CDR2 is ANQGSEA. With 2 bases removed from V and 3 bases from J, the gap between germline ends came to 12 bases. The CDR3 region is CSVEPLQGTDTQYF. The CDR3 bases are TGCAGCGTTGAACCCCTGCAGGGGACAGATACGCAGTATTTT.

V usage is TRBV7-8 and J usage is TRBJ2-1; 7 nucleotides match TRBD2. CDR3 length equals 16 residues. V trimming: 1 base; J trimming: 2 bases; junction bases outside the gene matches: 5. CDR1 and CDR2 from the germline V gene are SGHVS and FQNEAQ. CDR3 amino acids: CASSLVRAGPYNEQFF. The DNA of the CDR3 is TGTGCCAGCAGCTTAGTAAGAGCGGGGCCCTACAATGAGCAGTTCTTC.

This clonotype came up many times. The rearrangement joins TRBV27 to TRBJ1-2; D is possibly TRBD1 (5 bases). This CDR3 contains 12 residues. The V and J ends lost 3 bases and 10 bases respectively, with 12 bases between them. Germline-derived CDR1 and CDR2 are MNHEY and SMNVEV (reference sequence). This CDR3 reads CASSFWQGDYTF. The CDR3 nucleotides read TGTGCCAGCAGTTTTTGGCAGGGTGACTACACCTTC.

This clonotype was seen at least ten times. The gene calls are TRBV5-1 and TRBJ2-5, with 10 bases identical to TRBD1. V trimming: 4 bases; J trimming: 3 bases; junction bases outside the gene matches: 3. The CDR3 contains 14 residues. Germline-derived CDR1 and CDR2 are SGHRS and YFSETQ. The CDR3 DNA follows: TGCGCCAGCAGCCAGGACAGGGGGAAAGAGACCCAGTACTTC. Residues: CASSQDRGKETQYF.

J is TRBJ1-2 and V is TRBV7-2; TRBD1 matches at 10 bases. The trim removed 5 bases at V and 7 bases at J, leaving 4 bases unmatched. This CDR3 is 13 amino acids long. The germline gives CDR1 SGHTA, CDR2 FQGNSA. The CDR3: CASSPWTGGGYTF. The CDR3 DNA reads TGTGCCAGCAGCCCATGGACAGGGGGTGGCTACACCTTC.

This clonotype was counted at least ten times. This chain uses TRBV2 with TRBJ2-7; possible D gene TRBD1, 6 bases. Trimming cost V 6 bases and J 2 bases, with 17 bases left between them. The CDR3 has 15 residues. The V gene's germline CDR1 is SNHLY and CDR2 FYNNEI. CDR3 sequence: CASRGGQPYTYEQYF. DNA for the CDR3: TGTGCCAGCAGAGGCGGACAGCCCTATACCTACGAGCAGTACTTC.

This clonotype was counted between two and nine times. This sequence joins TRBV5-5 and TRBJ2-7; 9 nucleotides agree with TRBD2. CDR3 length: 18 amino acids. Trimming removed 4 bases from V and 6 bases from J; junction bases left unmatched: 20. Germline CDR1 is SGHKS and CDR2 is YYEKEE (reference sequence). Here the CDR3 reads CASSHLGTSSNHFTEQYF. Here the CDR3 DNA reads TGTGCCAGCAGCCACCTCGGGACTAGCTCAAACCATTTTACCGAGCAGTACTTC.